The rows below give T cell receptor beta chains drawn from one sample of a study of T cell clones after liver transplantation. Repertoires were generated with immunoSEQ multiplex PCR, while TCRdb's copy carries only in-frame clones and drops some. The sample carries 68,000 or so clones, about 92% recorded once. The specimen was CD4+ T cells from blood, collected about 25 months after liver transplant. The receptor set was obtained from a human patient who received a liver transplant. Some of the T cells may derive from the graft donor. Each CDR3 is given with its conserved first and last residue. The D gene is left open where the match is weak. Clone size is given for some rows only: seen once, a few or many times, or a class if the clone is expanded.

D: .
size: .
V: TRBV2
J: TRBJ2-5
DNA: TGTGCCAGCAGGCACCGGGGAACGCTCGTGGAGACCCAGTACTTC
CDR3: CASRHRGTLVETQYF

D: .
size: .
V: TRBV29-1
J: TRBJ1-2
DNA: TGCAGCGTTCTAGGGGAACATGGCTACACCTTC
CDR3: CSVLGEHGYTF

D: .
size: .
V: TRBV7-3
J: TRBJ2-3
DNA: TGTGCCGGAAGGGAGCTCGATGTCACAGATACGCAGTATTTT
CDR3: CAGRELDVTDTQYF

D: TRBD2
size: .
V: TRBV5-1
J: TRBJ2-7
DNA: TGCGCCAGCAGCCCCGGCCCGGGGGAGGGCTCCTACGAGCAGTACTTC
CDR3: CASSPGPGEGSYEQYF

D: TRBD1
size: once
V: TRBV18
J: TRBJ2-1
DNA: TGTGCCAGCTCACCCCGACAGGGTGGGGATGAGCAGTTCTTC
CDR3: CASSPRQGGDEQFF

D: .
size: .
V: TRBV4-2
J: TRBJ2-1
DNA: TGTGCCAGCAGCCAAGCTACAGGACCCTCCTACAATGAGCAGTTCTTC
CDR3: CASSQATGPSYNEQFF

D: .
size: .
V: TRBV19
J: TRBJ2-1
DNA: TGTGCCACCCCTTCCATTCCGGCTCGTCCCCCCTATGAGCAGTTCTTC
CDR3: CATPSIPARPPYEQFF

D: TRBD1
size: .
V: TRBV4-3
J: TRBJ1-2
DNA: TGCGCCAGCAGCCAAGTTATAGGACAGGGTAGCTACACCTTC
CDR3: CASSQVIGQGSYTF

D: .
size: .
V: TRBV29-1
J: TRBJ1-1
DNA: TGCAGCGTTGAGCAGGGCAGAGCTGAAGCTTTCTTT
CDR3: CSVEQGRAEAFF

D: .
size: .
V: TRBV13
J: TRBJ2-7
DNA: TGTGCCAGCAGCTTACAGGGGATTTCCTACGAGCAGTACTTC
CDR3: CASSLQGISYEQYF

D: .
size: .
V: TRBV7-8
J: TRBJ2-1
DNA: TGTGCCAGCAGCTTGGGTGATATCGGGAATGAGCAGTTCTTC
CDR3: CASSLGDIGNEQFF

D: .
size: .
V: TRBV15
J: TRBJ2-7
DNA: TGTGCCACCAGCAGTCAGGTTTCCTACGAGCAGTACTTC
CDR3: CATSSQVSYEQYF

D: .
size: .
V: TRBV6-1
J: TRBJ1-4
DNA: TGTGCCAGCAGTGAAGCGCAAGGGTGGGATGAAAAACTGTTTTTT
CDR3: CASSEAQGWDEKLFF

D: .
size: .
V: TRBV11-3
J: TRBJ2-1
DNA: TGTGCCAGCAGCTTAGGTGGCGCAGGGAGAGACAATGAGCAGTTCTTC
CDR3: CASSLGGAGRDNEQFF